The clone carrying this T cell receptor (beta chain) was recorded many times. Its antigen is still unknown. The data are from a study of T-cell reconstitution after alpha-beta-depleted transplantation in children. Study-wide results and caveats: Counts and diversity of T cells one year after transplant came mostly from newly produced T cells. High day-60 TCRbeta diversity in some patients came from surviving recipient T cells and thymic progenitors. Approximately two months post-transplant, alpha-beta T cells reportedly originated from several hundred expanded graft clones.

Germline V gene data show CDR1 as MDHEN and CDR2 as SYDVKM. The V and J ends lost 5 bases and 3 bases respectively, with 15 bases between them. There are 15 residues in the CDR3. The TCRbeta library was prepared with unique molecular identifiers. MiXCR was run by TCRdb on the PCR reads, yielding one entry per CDR3 protein. The sample consists of under 300,000 distinct CDR3 sequences, approximately 10% of them appearing once. This chain connects TRBV28 to TRBJ2-3; D is perhaps TRBD1 (6 bases). The sample consisted of peripheral blood, taken 180 days after TCRalphabeta/CD19-depleted stem cell transplant. This TCR was sampled from a male patient aged 2 to 9 who had a stem cell transplant for chronic granulomatous disease, so the T cells may come from the graft donor. CDR3 in DNA: TGTGCCAGCAGTCCAACGGACAGACTTACAGATACGCAGTATTTT. Translating it yields CASSPTDRLTDTQYF.